The next 32 T cell receptor beta chains were all read from a single sample in a study of blood T cell repertoires in COVID-19 (dated by TCRdb to about 2020). The library was generated by the immunoSEQ multiplex PCR assay. As stored in TCRdb, this immuneACCESS dataset retains in-frame rearrangements with V and J assigned. A fraction of the clones does not appear; measured against another copy, unresolved V genes explain less than half of the discrepancy, and the remainder lacks a known reason. Present in this sample are about 76,000 clones, about nine tenths of which were seen just once. The ten largest clones take up 29% of the sample. Sequenced input: peripheral blood. All receptors derive from a woman at least 80 years old with active or convalescent COVID-19.

The chain couples TRBV6-5 to TRBJ1-2, with D perhaps TRBD1 (5 bases). V lost 7 bases and J 8 bases, leaving 14 bases between the germline ends. Germline assignment: CDR1 MNHEY and CDR2 SVGAGI. This CDR3 has 12 amino acids. The CDR3 sequence: CASINRIGGYTF. The CDR3, as DNA: TGTGCCAGCATCAACAGGATAGGAGGCTACACCTTC.

This clone was detected only a few times. The chain employs TRBV5-4 and TRBJ1-6; no definite D call. The V and J ends lost 1 base and 5 bases respectively, with 7 bases between them. The V gene's germline CDR1 is SGHNT and CDR2 YYREEE (reference sequence). The CDR3 has 14 residues. DNA of the CDR3: TGTGCCAGCAGCTTGCGGCAGGATAATTCACCCCTCCACTTT. This sequence encodes CASSLRQDNSPLHF.

This chain joins TRBV6-5 and TRBJ2-7, with 10 bases matching TRBD1. The length of the CDR3 is 15 residues. V dropped 0 bases and J dropped 3; count of bases not matched to a gene: 2. CDR1 MNHEY and CDR2 SVGAGI come from the germline V gene. This CDR3 is CASSYSGTGDYEQYF. CDR3 sequence (DNA): TGTGCCAGCAGTTACTCCGGGACAGGGGACTACGAGCAGTACTTC.

This clone has just a few counts. The chain uses TRBV11-2 and TRBJ1-1, with D uncertain. V lost 0 bases to trimming and J lost 6 bases, with 5 bases between them. CDR1 is SGHAT and CDR2 is FQNNGV in the germline V gene. This CDR3 contains 12 residues. The CDR3 loop is CASSLDRSEAFF. The CDR3 nucleotides are TGTGCCAGCAGCTTAGATCGTTCTGAAGCTTTCTTT.

This clone showed up just a few times. The V call is TRBV19, the J call TRBJ2-3, with TRBD1 matching 7 bases. From germline, CDR1 is LNHDA and CDR2 SQIVND (reference sequence). With V trimmed by 5 bases and J by 3 bases, 5 bases remained unmatched. This CDR3 contains 14 residues. This chain's CDR3 is CASSLNRGTDTQYF. Written as DNA, the CDR3 is TGTGCCAGTAGTCTCAACAGGGGAACAGATACGCAGTATTTT.

The chain recombines TRBV9 with TRBJ2-7, with D hard to call. The CDR3 runs to 12 residues. V was clipped by 0 bases and J by 4 bases, with 5 bases between them. Per the germline V gene, CDR1 is SGDLS and CDR2 is YYNGEE. The CDR3 bases are TGTGCCAGCAGCGTAGGCGAGTACGAGCAGTACTTC. It specifies CASSVGEYEQYF.

The chain carries TRBV4-1 and TRBJ1-6; D gene unclear. CDR3 size: 16 residues. V was clipped by 1 base and J by 10 bases, with 17 bases between them. CDR1 MGHRA and CDR2 YSYEKL come from the germline V gene. CDR3 residues: CASSQGARQVGSPLHF. The CDR3 nucleotides are TGCGCCAGCAGCCAAGGTGCCCGGCAGGTTGGATCACCCCTCCACTTT.

This clone occurred a few times. V and J are TRBV7-9 and TRBJ1-1, with D hard to call. Germline CDR1 is SEHNR and CDR2 is FQNEAQ (reference sequence). CDR3 length: 14 residues. V was trimmed by 5 bases and J by 4 bases, leaving 14 bases between them. Here the CDR3 reads CASSRYLVGTEAFF. The CDR3, as DNA: TGTGCCAGCAGCCGGTACCTGGTTGGCACTGAAGCTTTCTTT.

The chain links TRBV2 to TRBJ1-1; TRBD1 matches at 9 bases. This CDR3 is built from 14 residues. V lost 6 bases, J lost 4 bases, and 6 bases stayed unmatched. Per the germline V gene, CDR1 is SNHLY and CDR2 is FYNNEI. The CDR3 here is CASSSQGASTEAFF. The CDR3 region has the DNA TGTGCCAGCAGCTCACAGGGGGCGAGCACTGAAGCTTTCTTT.

This clone was found once. V usage is TRBV3-1 (or the pseudogene TRBV3-2) and J usage is TRBJ1-1, with a possible D match to TRBD1 (5 bases). Per germline, CDR1 LGHDT and CDR2 YNNKEL (reference sequence). CDR3 length equals 12 residues. V was pared by 8 bases and J by 1 base, with 8 bases between. The CDR3 coding sequence is TGTGCCAGCTCCAGGGAGAACACTGAAGCTTTCTTT. Translating gives CASSRENTEAFF.

The chain employs TRBV3-1 (or the pseudogene TRBV3-2) and TRBJ1-5; a possible D gene is TRBD1 (5 bases). The V end was cut by 1 base, the J end by 2 bases, with 15 bases between. This CDR3 contains 17 residues. The germline V gene has CDR1 LGHDT and CDR2 YNNKEL (reference sequence). CDR3 region: CASSQVHRGLGNQPQHF. For the CDR3, the DNA is TGTGCCAGCAGCCAAGTTCATAGGGGTTTAGGCAATCAGCCCCAGCATTTT.

The chain joins TRBV28 to TRBJ1-2, with D unclear. The CDR3 is made up of 14 amino acids. Deletions cut 3 bases from V and 3 bases from J, with 11 bases between. Germline values: CDR1 MDHEN, CDR2 SYDVKM. The CDR3, as DNA: TGTGCCAGCAGTTTGCCCAGTAATCACTATGGCTACACCTTC. It yields the protein CASSLPSNHYGYTF.

CDR3 amino acids: CASSPGTSATDTQYF. Here the CDR3 DNA reads TGTGCCAGCAGCCCCGGGACTAGCGCCACAGATACGCAGTATTTT. The rearrangement uses TRBV11-3 and TRBJ2-3; 10 nucleotides match TRBD2. The CDR3 is 15 residues long. V was pared by 5 bases and J by 2 bases, with 4 bases of the junction left unmatched. CDR1 and CDR2 (germline): SGHNT, YENEEA.

The CDR3 protein is CSVVWQANQPQHF. DNA of the CDR3: TGCAGCGTTGTTTGGCAGGCCAATCAGCCCCAGCATTTT. The chain employs TRBV29-1 and TRBJ1-5; D gene unclear. The germline gives CDR1 SQVTM, CDR2 ANQGSEA. Trimming left V 4 bases short and J 3 bases short, with 10 bases between. This CDR3 is built from 13 residues.

This chain connects TRBV5-4 to TRBJ1-2; D possibly corresponds to TRBD1 (5 bases). In germline, CDR1 is SGHNT, CDR2 YYREEE (reference sequence). This CDR3 has 14 residues. The V gene lost 2 bases and the J gene lost 2 bases, with 10 bases spanning the gap. The CDR3 sequence is CASSFRGSNYGYTF. As DNA, the CDR3 is TGTGCCAGCAGCTTTCGGGGGTCAAACTATGGCTACACCTTC.

V is TRBV5-5 and J is TRBJ2-7; 9 nucleotides line up with TRBD1. Germline loops: CDR1 SGHKS, CDR2 YYEKEE (reference sequence). The CDR3 sequence is 14 residues long. V was clipped by 2 bases and J by 4 bases; unmatched bases: 4. Written as DNA, the CDR3 is TGTGCCAGCAGCTTCCGGGACAGGGCGTACGAGCAGTACTTC. This codes for CASSFRDRAYEQYF. The full variable domain, its missing parts supplied by reference TRBV5-5 and TRBJ2-7, is DAGVTQSPTHLIKTRGQQVTLRCSPISGHKSVSWYQQVLGQGPQFIFQYYEKEERGRGNFPDRFSARQFPNYSSELNVNALLLGDSALYLCASSFRDRAYEQYFGPGTRLTVT.

This clone was counted a single time. The V gene is TRBV10-3, the J gene TRBJ2-2, with D possibly matching TRBD1 (6 bases). The CDR3 consists of 16 residues. Per the germline V gene, CDR1 is ENHRY and CDR2 is SYGVKD. Between the trimmed V and J ends, which lost 2 bases and 1 base, there was a span of 11 bases. The CDR3 spells CAISEGTLGNTGELFF. As DNA, the CDR3 is TGTGCCATCAGTGAGGGGACACTCGGGAACACCGGGGAGCTGTTTTTT.

The genes are TRBV5-1 and TRBJ1-4; D not certain. Trimming took off 0 bases at V and 4 bases at J, with 4 bases between the two ends. The CDR3 covers 13 residues. Germline V gene lookup returns CDR1 SGHRS and CDR2 YFSETQ. The CDR3 protein is CASSLALNEKLFF. CDR3 DNA: TGCGCCAGCAGCTTGGCCCTTAATGAAAAACTGTTTTTT.

The chain uses TRBV29-1 and TRBJ2-3; TRBD1 matches 8 bases. The CDR3 contains 14 residues. Germline CDR1 is SQVTM and CDR2 is ANQGSEA. The junction had 8 bases not matched to a gene; V was cut back by 7 bases and J by 2 bases. The CDR3 reads CSARQGSITDTQYF. CDR3 nucleotide sequence: TGCAGCGCTAGACAGGGGTCAATCACAGATACGCAGTATTTT.

This rearrangement joins TRBV19 to TRBJ2-3; TRBD2 agrees at 7 bases. Germline V gives CDR1 LNHDA, CDR2 SQIVND (reference sequence). The CDR3 runs to 15 residues. The junction had 10 bases not matched to a gene; V was cut back by 0 bases and J by 10 bases. CDR3 sequence (DNA): TGTGCCAGTAGTATAGATGACCCAGCGGGGAGCTCGCAGTATTTT. Translation gives CASSIDDPAGSSQYF.

A single count supports this clone. The chain couples TRBV30 to TRBJ1-6, with D possibly TRBD1 on 5 matching bases. Per germline, CDR1 GTSNPN and CDR2 SVGIG (reference sequence). Trimming shortened V by 2 bases and J by 9 bases, and 20 bases separated the two germline ends. The length of the CDR3 is 16 residues. The CDR3: CAWSPRAGTRGSPLHF. CDR3 DNA: TGTGCCTGGAGTCCTAGAGCCGGGACTAGGGGTTCACCCCTCCACTTT.

This chain uses TRBV9 with TRBJ2-1; TRBD2 matches at 8 bases. Germline V lookup: CDR1 SGDLS, CDR2 YYNGEE. With 3 bases clipped from V and 12 bases from J, the junction kept 11 bases outside the gene matches. CDR3 length: 14 residues. The CDR3 DNA reads TGTGCCAGCAGCGCCTCTGGCGGGGGGTCACGGCAGTTCTTC. It encodes CASSASGGGSRQFF.

The V gene is TRBV28, the J gene TRBJ1-6; tentative D call: TRBD1 (6 bases). The CDR3 has 17 residues. CDR1 and CDR2 (germline): MDHEN, SYDVKM. V was pared by 5 bases and J by 7 bases, with 21 bases between. The CDR3 loop is CASSLIGPGAENSPLHF. CDR3 DNA: TGTGCCAGCAGTCTGATCGGTCCAGGGGCAGAAAATTCACCCCTCCACTTT.

This clone was counted between two and nine times. The chain joins TRBV5-4 to TRBJ2-7; 8 bases align to TRBD2. Germline CDR1 SGHNT, CDR2 YYREEE (reference sequence). Trimming at V came to 0 bases and at J to 2 bases, leaving 4 bases not matched to a gene. The CDR3 length is 15 residues. CDR3 loop: CASSLGSGGAYEQYF. Written as DNA, the CDR3 is TGTGCCAGCAGCTTGGGATCGGGGGGGGCCTACGAGCAGTACTTC.

The rearrangement links TRBV29-1 to TRBJ1-1, with D maybe TRBD1 (6 bases). This CDR3 comprises 14 residues. The ends were cut back, 3 bases at V and 4 bases at J, with 15 bases in the middle. Germline V gene lookup returns CDR1 SQVTM and CDR2 ANQGSEA. The CDR3 DNA reads as TGCAGCGTTGACAGGGGCAGGGGAAGCACTGAAGCTTTCTTT. Translating gives CSVDRGRGSTEAFF.

V gene TRBV5-1 combines with J gene TRBJ1-2; TRBD1 is a possible D gene (5 bases). V was pared by 5 bases and J by 3 bases, with 11 bases between. Germline V gene sequence: CDR1 SGHRS, CDR2 YFSETQ. The CDR3 spans 13 residues. Here the CDR3 reads CASRSGSDYGYTF. CDR3 nucleotide sequence: TGCGCCAGCAGATCAGGGTCTGACTATGGCTACACCTTC.

The chain has TRBV5-4 and TRBJ2-7, with TRBD1 identical over 8 bases. The J segment lost 3 bases and the V segment lost 3 bases, leaving 8 bases of the junction unmatched. CDR1 is SGHNT and CDR2 is YYREEE in the germline V gene (reference sequence). The CDR3 covers 15 residues. The CDR3 sequence is CASSSGQGTLYEQYF. Here the CDR3 DNA reads TGTGCCAGCAGCTCCGGACAGGGTACCCTCTACGAGCAGTACTTC. Complete variable domain (other parts from reference TRBV5-4 and TRBJ2-7): ETGVTQSPTHLIKTRGQQVTLRCSSQSGHNTVSWYQQALGQGPQFIFQYYREEENGRGNFPPRFSGLQFPNYSSELNVNALELDDSALYLCASSSGQGTLYEQYFGPGTRLTVT.

V usage is TRBV30 and J usage is TRBJ2-7; D is unresolved. The ends were cut back, 3 bases at V and 3 bases at J, with 6 bases in the middle. CDR1 and CDR2 from the germline V gene are GTSNPN and SVGIG (reference sequence). There are 11 residues in the CDR3. The CDR3 is CAWSRGYEQYF. In nucleotides, the CDR3 is TGTGCCTGGAGCAGAGGCTACGAGCAGTACTTC. Full variable domain (remainder filled in from reference TRBV30 and TRBJ2-7): SQTIHQWPATLVQPVGSPLSLECTVEGTSNPNLYWYRQAAGRGLQLLFYSVGIGQISSEVPQNLSASRPQDRQFILSSKKLLLSDSGFYLCAWSRGYEQYFGPGTRLTVT.

V and J are TRBV7-9 and TRBJ1-1; 7 nucleotides line up with TRBD1. CDR1 SEHNR and CDR2 FQNEAQ come from the germline V gene (reference sequence). CDR3 length: 15 amino acids. The junction had 13 bases not matched to a gene; V was cut back by 1 base and J by 11 bases. CDR3 bases: TGTGCCAGCAGCTTAGATGGCGTTTCCACCAGGGGGGCTTTCTTT. It yields the protein CASSLDGVSTRGAFF.

This chain uses TRBV3-1 (or the pseudogene TRBV3-2) with TRBJ2-5; 7 bases agree with TRBD2. The V gene end was trimmed by 5 bases and the J gene end by 6 bases; junction bases not matched to a gene: 12. Germline CDR1 and CDR2: LGHDT and YNNKEL (reference sequence). The CDR3 has 15 amino acids. The CDR3 DNA sequence: TGTGCCAGCAGCTCGGGGAGGCGGGGGTTGAAGACCCAGTACTTC. This encodes CASSSGRRGLKTQYF.

V usage is TRBV27 and J usage is TRBJ1-5; 9 bases map to TRBD1. The CDR3 is made up of 15 amino acids. Trimming at V came to 10 bases and at J to 0 bases, leaving 7 bases not matched to a gene. Germline CDR1 reads MNHEY; CDR2 reads SMNVEV (reference sequence). CDR3 coding DNA: TGTGCCACCACCAGGACAGGGGATAGCAATCAGCCCCAGCATTTT. Translating it yields CATTRTGDSNQPQHF.

This chain joins TRBV4-2 and TRBJ2-1; 8 positions agree with TRBD2. J was trimmed by 0 bases and V by 2 bases; bases with no gene match: 9. The CDR3 length is 18 residues. Germline CDR1 and CDR2: LGHNA and YNFKEQ. The DNA of the CDR3 is TGTGCCAGCAGCCAAACCCGCTTAGCGGGGCGCTCCTACAATGAGCAGTTCTTC. As protein: CASSQTRLAGRSYNEQFF.